Detailed here is one TCR beta chain. Antigen specificity is unknown. The data are from a study of radiation and T cells in renal cell carcinoma. General study results and limits: From baseline, blood top tumor clonotypes peaked at 2 weeks post-radiation.

V lost 6 bases and J lost 5; bases outside the gene matches: 5. CDR1 is SQVTM, CDR2 ANQGSEA, per germline. The CDR3 loop spans 15 amino acids. Some clones are missing from TCRdb's copy, which holds only in-frame ones; the method was immunoSEQ multiplex PCR. The sample has around 130,000 clones, 88% seen once; the top ten hold 5.8%. Time point specified: blood 2 weeks post-SBRT. Stated treatment: 15 Gy SBRT to primary tumor, nephrectomy 4 weeks later. After SBRT, blood was collected at 2 and 4 weeks, plus baseline. Clear cell pathology was present in this patient's renal cell carcinoma. This specimen was blood, taken from a patient whose treatment included radiotherapy and nephrectomy. The chain carries TRBV29-1 and TRBJ2-2; 14 bases agree with TRBD2. The receptor comes from a woman aged 65 to 85 with renal cell carcinoma. This CDR3 reads CSVAGTSGGTGELFF. The CDR3 nucleotides are TGCAGCGTCGCCGGGACTAGCGGGGGAACCGGGGAGCTGTTTTTT.